The 15 T cell receptor gamma chains listed next were all sequenced from one sample in a study of γδ T cells in repeated Plasmodium falciparum infection. TCRdb re-processed the multiplex PCR reads via CATT. In the table there are about 30,000 gamma-chain clones, more than 1.4% of which are singletons. Bulk repertoires came from Vgamma9/Vdelta2+ or Vdelta2-negative gammadelta T cells flow-sorted from PBMC. The material sequenced was gamma-delta T cells from blood. These receptors were taken from a pool of human donors (malaria-infected and uninfected, not separated).

This clone was seen ten or more times. This likely traces to a read error, being one base from a far larger clone. Within the sample, other DNA sequences also encode this same CDR3. The rearrangement joins TRGV9 to TRGJP. No J segment appears in TCRdb, so it was assigned here by matching the sequence to germline. This CDR3 has 17 residues. CDR1 is GITISATS, CDR2 ISYDGTV, per germline (reference sequence). Trimming removed 3 bases from V and 1 base from J; junction bases left unmatched: 3. The CDR3 sequence is CALWEYGQELGKKIKVF. The CDR3 DNA sequence: TGTGCCTTGTGGGAGTACGGGCAAGAGTTGGGCAAAAAAATCAAGGTATTT.

At least ten counts were recorded for this clone. This DNA translates differently at residue 4 from the TCRdb protein, which is that of a much larger clone; a read error is likely, and the protein shown is the DNA's own translation. The V call is TRGV8, the J call TRGJ1 or TRGJ2. CDR1 and CDR2 from the germline V gene are VENAVY and YDSYNSRV. The CDR3 length is 11 residues. The CDR3, as DNA: TGTGCCACCCGGGATTATTATAAGAAACTCTTT. This codes for CATRDYYKKLF.

About this clone: With a far larger clone one base away, a read error is the likely cause. Other nucleotide sequences in the sample specify the same CDR3. The V and J genes are TRGV9 and TRGJ1 or TRGJ2. The J gene was not available in TCRdb and was assigned here by matching the DNA to germline segments. The CDR3 spans 14 residues. Germline CDR1 is GITISATS and CDR2 is ISYDGTV (reference sequence). CDR3 region: CALWEVHGYYKKLF. In nucleotides, the CDR3 is TGTGCCTTATGGGAGGTGCACGGTTATTATAAGAAACTCTTT.

This clone was recorded many times. The translation of this DNA and the TCRdb protein of a much larger clone differ at residue 14, probably owing to a read error; the protein shown here is translated from the DNA. The J gene went uncalled, whereas the V gene is TRGV9. This CDR3 spans 16 amino acids. The germline CDR1 and CDR2 sequences are GITISATS and ISYDGTV (reference sequence). CDR3 in amino acids: CALWNTQELGKKIEVF. CDR3 DNA sequence: TGTGCCTTGTGGAACACCCAAGAGTTGGGCAAAAAAATCGAGGTATTT.

The sample holds a few counts of this clone. The TCRdb record carries a much larger clone's protein, which differs from this DNA's translation at residue 7; a read error is the likely cause, and the protein listed here is the DNA translation. The genes are TRGV9 and TRGJP. The J gene, left out of TCRdb, was set here by checking the DNA against germline. Germline-derived CDR1 and CDR2 are GITISATS and ISYDGTV (reference sequence). The CDR3 loop spans 18 amino acids. The J segment lost 9 bases and the V segment lost 2 bases, leaving 13 bases of the junction unmatched. CDR3 nucleotide sequence: TGTGCCTTGTGGGAGGCCCATAGTATAAGGTTGGGCAAAAAAATCAAGGTATTT. As protein: CALWEAHSIRLGKKIKVF.

The sample holds many counts of this clone. The chain is built from TRGV5 and TRGJP2. Germline trimming cut 3 bases from V and 4 bases from J; bases unmatched to any gene: 2. The CDR3 consists of 13 residues. CDR1 is VINAFY and CDR2 is YDVSNSKD in the germline V gene. The CDR3 nucleotides are TGTGCCACCTGGGACCCTAGTGATTGGATCAAGACGTTT. Its translation is CATWDPSDWIKTF.

The table lists this clone with many counts. This likely reflects a read error, since a far larger clone is one base away. Other DNA sequences in the sample encode the same CDR3. The gene calls are TRGV9 and TRGJ1 or TRGJ2. The J gene is absent in TCRdb and was assigned here via DNA matching to germline. After removal of 7 bases from V and 0 bases from J, the junction contained 18 bases not matched to a gene. The CDR3 length is 17 residues. Germline CDR1 GITISATS, CDR2 ISYDGTV (reference sequence). Here the CDR3 DNA reads TGTGCCTTGTGCCTCCACAACCGACAACCGAATTATTATAAGAAACTCTTT. Protein: CALCLHNRQPNYYKKLF.

This clone appeared many times. The gene calls are TRGV8 and TRGJ1 or TRGJ2. Germline values: CDR1 VENAVY, CDR2 YDSYNSRV. The CDR3 contains 13 residues. V shed 2 bases, J shed 3 bases, and the junction held 4 bases outside the gene matches. The CDR3 reads CATWDIGYYKKLF. CDR3 coding DNA: TGTGCCACCTGGGATATCGGTTATTATAAGAAACTCTTT.

This clone was observed many times. Other DNA sequences within the sample encode an identical CDR3. The chain carries TRGV4 and TRGJ1 or TRGJ2. TCRdb records no J gene; here it was assigned by comparing the DNA to germline. J gave up 6 bases and V 10 bases, and 3 bases lay outside the gene matches. Germline assignment: CDR1 EGSTGY and CDR2 YDSYTSSV. This CDR3 is built from 9 residues. The CDR3, as DNA: TGTGCCACGGGTTATAAGAAACTCTTT. Translation gives CATGYKKLF.

This clone was counted at least ten times. This likely stems from a read error, as it lies one base from a far larger clone. The chain has TRGV3 and TRGJ1 or TRGJ2. Germline V lookup: CDR1 VTNTFY, CDR2 YDVSTARD (reference sequence). With V trimmed by 3 bases and J by 7 bases, 6 bases remained unmatched. CDR3 length: 12 residues. The DNA for the CDR3 is TGTGCCACCTGGGACGGTACCTATAAGAAACTCTTT. Amino acids: CATWDGTYKKLF.

About this clone itself: A single base is all that separates this from a far larger clone, so a read error is likely. This sequence joins TRGV4 and TRGJ1 or TRGJ2. Matching the DNA to germline supplied the J gene, which TCRdb does not give. The CDR3 has 10 residues. Germline V CDR1 and CDR2: EGSTGY, YDSYTSSV. CDR3 residues: CATGDGKKLF. The CDR3 DNA sequence: TGTGCCACCGGGGATGGAAAGAAACTCTTT.

This clone was recorded at least ten times. The gene calls are TRGV8 and TRGJP2. Germline assignment: CDR1 VENAVY and CDR2 YDSYNSRV. V lost 0 bases, J lost 1 base, and 2 bases stayed unmatched. CDR3 length equals 15 residues. Here the CDR3 reads CATWDRTSSDWIKTF. The CDR3 DNA follows: TGTGCCACCTGGGATAGGACTAGTAGTGATTGGATCAAGACGTTT.

Ten or more counts support this clone. A read error likely explains why the TCRdb protein, taken from a much larger clone, differs from this DNA's translation at residue 13; the protein shown is translated from the DNA. No J gene call was made, and the V gene is TRGV9. CDR1 is GITISATS and CDR2 is ISYDGTV in the germline V gene (reference sequence). The CDR3 contains 15 residues. In DNA, the CDR3 is TGTGCCTTGTGGGAGGTGCGTCCGGGCAAAAAAATCAGGGTATTT. Translating gives CALWEVRPGKKIRVF.

This clone occurred a few times. The protein held in TCRdb is that of a much larger clone and does not match this DNA's translation at residue 11, likely because of a read error; the protein shown is translated from the DNA. The chain joins TRGV9 to TRGJP. The J gene is not listed in TCRdb, so it was assigned here from a DNA match to germline. The germline gives CDR1 GITISATS, CDR2 ISYDGTV (reference sequence). V was pared by 2 bases and J by 11 bases, with 15 bases of the junction left unmatched. The CDR3 loop spans 18 amino acids. The CDR3 here is CALWEDNKGEVGKKIKVF. The DNA for the CDR3 is TGTGCCTTGTGGGAGGACAATAAGGGGGAGGTGGGCAAAAAAATCAAGGTATTT.

This clone was found many times. The V call is TRGV4, the J call TRGJ1 or TRGJ2. The germline gives CDR1 EGSTGY, CDR2 YDSYTSSV. V shed 1 base and J 9 bases; nucleotides not matched to a gene: 12. CDR3 length: 14 residues. Here the CDR3 DNA reads TGTGCCACCTGGGATGGCCCCCGGATACTTAAGAAACTCTTT. Translation: CATWDGPRILKKLF.